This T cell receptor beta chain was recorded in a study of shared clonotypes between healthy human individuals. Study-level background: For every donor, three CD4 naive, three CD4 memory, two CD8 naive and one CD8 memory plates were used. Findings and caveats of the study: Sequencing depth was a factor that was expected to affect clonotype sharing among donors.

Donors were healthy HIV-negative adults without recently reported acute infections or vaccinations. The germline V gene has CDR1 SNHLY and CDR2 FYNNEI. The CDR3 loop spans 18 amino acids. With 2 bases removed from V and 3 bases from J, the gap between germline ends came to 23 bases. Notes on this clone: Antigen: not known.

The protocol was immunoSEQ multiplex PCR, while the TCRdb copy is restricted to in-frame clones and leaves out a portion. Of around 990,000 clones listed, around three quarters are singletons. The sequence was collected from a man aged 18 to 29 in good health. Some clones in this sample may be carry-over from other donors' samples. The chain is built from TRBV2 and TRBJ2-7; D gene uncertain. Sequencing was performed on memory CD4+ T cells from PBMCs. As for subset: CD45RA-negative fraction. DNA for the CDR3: TGTGCCAGCAGTGAAAGACTGCCGGGCCCCGTAGGTAACTACGAGCAGTACTTC. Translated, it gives CASSERLPGPVGNYEQYF.